Listed here are 18 T cell receptor beta chains from one sample, sequenced in a study of blood T cell repertoires in COVID-19. Sequenced by immunoSEQ multiplex PCR; TCRdb stores in-frame clones only, minus some. The table records 100,000 or so clones, roughly 85% of them present only once. The sequenced sample was peripheral blood. These receptors were taken from a woman aged 70 to 79 with acute or convalescent COVID-19.

The chain recombines TRBV6-4 with TRBJ2-1; TRBD2 might be the D (6 bases). Trimming took 3 bases from V and 7 from J, leaving 13 bases between them. Germline V gene sequence: CDR1 MRHNA, CDR2 SNTAGT. The CDR3 contains 14 residues. The DNA for the CDR3 is TGTGCCAGCAGTGAACGGCGGGGTGGGAATGAGCAGTTCTTC. Protein: CASSERRGGNEQFF.

The V call is TRBV12-5, the J call TRBJ1-3, with TRBD1 identical over 7 bases. The CDR3 has 17 amino acids. Germline CDR1 reads LGHNT; CDR2 reads FRNRAP. The V and J ends lost 1 base and 0 bases, in that order; junction bases with no gene match: 6. CDR3 loop: CASGLGGTGASGNTIYF. The CDR3 nucleotides are TGTGCTAGTGGTTTGGGGGGTACAGGGGCCTCTGGAAACACCATATATTTT.

The gene calls are TRBV28 and TRBJ2-2, with 7 nucleotides matching TRBD2. The CDR3 spans 14 residues. Germline values: CDR1 MDHEN, CDR2 SYDVKM. The V and J ends lost 8 bases and 7 bases, in that order; junction bases with no gene match: 10. The CDR3, as DNA: TGTGCCAGCGGAAACCAAAGGGAGGGCGGGGAGCTGTTTTTT. This encodes CASGNQREGGELFF.

This chain joins TRBV19 and TRBJ1-2; 8 positions agree with TRBD1. Germline CDR1 is LNHDA and CDR2 is SQIVND (reference sequence). With V trimmed by 7 bases and J by 2 bases, 9 bases remained unmatched. This CDR3 has 15 amino acids. This CDR3 is CASTPTGEANYGYTF. The CDR3 bases are TGTGCCAGTACCCCGACAGGGGAAGCCAACTATGGCTACACCTTC.

J is TRBJ1-6 and V is TRBV15; maybe TRBD1 (5 bases). V lost 6 bases and J 9 bases, leaving 9 bases between the germline ends. Per the germline V gene, CDR1 is LNHNV and CDR2 is YYDKDF (reference sequence). This CDR3 is built from 12 residues. As DNA, the CDR3 is TGTGCCACCAGTAGGGGAGGTTCACCCCTCCACTTT. This translates into CATSRGGSPLHF.

V usage is TRBV3-1 (or the pseudogene TRBV3-2) and J usage is TRBJ1-5; 8 nucleotides agree with TRBD1. Germline V gives CDR1 LGHDT, CDR2 YNNKEL (reference sequence). This CDR3 comprises 17 residues. The junction had 8 bases not matched to a gene; V was cut back by 1 base and J by 3 bases. The DNA of the CDR3 is TGTGCCAGCAGCCAAGGCCTCGAGACAGGGGTCAATCAGCCCCAGCATTTT. Residues: CASSQGLETGVNQPQHF.

The CDR3 sequence: CASEHRWRDTEAFF. The CDR3 nucleotides read TGTGCCAGCGAACACCGCTGGCGGGACACTGAAGCTTTCTTT. The V call is TRBV28, the J call TRBJ1-1, with unresolved D. The germline CDR1 and CDR2 sequences are MDHEN and SYDVKM. V shed 8 bases and J shed 3 bases, with 16 bases lying between them. The CDR3 totals 14 residues. The full variable domain, in which reference TRBV28 and TRBJ1-1 provide the parts outside the CDR3, is DVKVTQSSRYLVKRTGEKVFLECVQDMDHENMFWYRQDPGLGLRLIYFSYDVKMKEKGDIPEGYSVSREKKERFSLILESASTNQTSMYLCASEHRWRDTEAFFGQGTRLTVV.

This chain joins TRBV2 and TRBJ2-3; D is possibly TRBD1 (6 bases). There are 12 residues in the CDR3. CDR1 and CDR2 from the germline V gene are SNHLY and FYNNEI. V was shortened by 6 bases and J by 5 bases, with 9 bases between the two germline ends. The CDR3 DNA reads TGTGCCAGCAGAGCAGGGGTAGATACGCAGTATTTT. This encodes CASRAGVDTQYF.

This chain joins TRBV5-1 and TRBJ2-5; 8 nucleotides match TRBD2. The CDR3 has 14 residues. Germline CDR1 SGHRS, CDR2 YFSETQ. Trimming at V came to 2 bases and at J to 2 bases, leaving 2 bases not matched to a gene. CDR3 residues: CASSFGGEQETQYF. The CDR3, as DNA: TGCGCCAGCAGCTTCGGGGGGGAACAAGAGACCCAGTACTTC. Using reference TRBV5-1 and TRBJ2-5 for the parts outside the CDR3, the full variable domain is KAGVTQTPRYLIKTRGQQVTLSCSPISGHRSVSWYQQTPGQGLQFLFEYFSETQRNKGNFPGRFSGRQFSNSRSEMNVSTLELGDSALYLCASSFGGEQETQYFGPGTRLLVL.

The rearrangement joins TRBV19 to TRBJ2-5; maybe TRBD2 (6 bases). This CDR3 region has 16 residues. Germline lookup yields CDR1 LNHDA and CDR2 SQIVND (reference sequence). V lost 4 bases to trimming and J lost 2 bases, with 17 bases between them. The CDR3 here is CASSTPGGTAQETQYF. CDR3 bases: TGTGCCAGTAGTACTCCTGGGGGGACCGCTCAAGAGACCCAGTACTTC.

The chain employs TRBV28 and TRBJ2-6, with D tentatively TRBD1 (6 bases). The germline V and J ends were trimmed by 1 base and 4 bases, with 14 bases remaining between them. The germline gives CDR1 MDHEN, CDR2 SYDVKM. There are 17 residues in the CDR3. The CDR3 loop reads CASSLYNRVSGANVLTF. The CDR3 DNA sequence: TGTGCCAGCAGTTTATATAACAGGGTCTCGGGGGCCAACGTCCTGACTTTC.

The V gene is TRBV21-1, the J gene TRBJ1-1; the table assigns TRBD1, which was not confirmed against the DNA. TRBV21-1 constitutes a pseudogene. The CDR3 is 14 residues long. This CDR3 reads CASSMGRVNTEAFF. Written as DNA, the CDR3 is TGTGCCAGCAGCATGGGCAGGGTGAACACTGAAGCTTTCTTT.

The chain joins TRBV30 to TRBJ2-7, with D perhaps matching TRBD1 (5 bases). From germline, CDR1 is GTSNPN and CDR2 SVGIG (reference sequence). CDR3 size: 13 residues. V was cut by 2 bases and J by 2 bases, with 10 bases left in between. CDR3 nucleotides: TGTGCCTGGAGTAGAAAGACAGCCTACGAGCAGTACTTC. It is translated as CAWSRKTAYEQYF.

This clone was detected a few times. The rearrangement joins TRBV5-4 to TRBJ1-2, with TRBD1 identical over 7 bases. CDR1 is SGHNT and CDR2 is YYREEE in the germline V gene (reference sequence). The CDR3 loop spans 15 amino acids. The junction had 13 bases not matched to a gene; V was cut back by 3 bases and J by 8 bases. The CDR3 region is CASSSTGSGRGGYTF. In nucleotides, the CDR3 is TGTGCCAGCAGCTCGACAGGGTCCGGAAGAGGGGGCTACACCTTC.

V gene TRBV5-1 combines with J gene TRBJ1-2; D is unresolved. CDR3 length: 14 residues. V lost 3 bases and J 5 bases, leaving 14 bases between the germline ends. Germline V lookup: CDR1 SGHRS, CDR2 YFSETQ. The chain's CDR3 is CASSSGNLVYGYTF. The CDR3 nucleotides are TGCGCCAGCAGCTCGGGGAACTTGGTGTATGGCTACACCTTC.

Only a few counts were recorded for this clone. The J gene is TRBJ1-2, the V gene TRBV7-2; TRBD1 aligns across 7 bases. In germline, CDR1 is SGHTA, CDR2 FQGNSA. The CDR3 is 13 amino acids. V lost 1 base to trimming and J lost 6 bases; unmatched junction nucleotides: 2. CDR3 residues: CASSLGQGNGYTF. CDR3 bases: TGTGCCAGCAGCTTAGGACAGGGTAATGGCTACACCTTC.

The rearrangement joins TRBV13 to TRBJ2-3; 8 bases match TRBD2. Germline V CDR1 and CDR2: PRHDT, FYEKMQ (reference sequence). J gave up 5 bases and V 4 bases, and 8 bases lay outside the gene matches. The CDR3 contains 15 residues. CDR3 amino acids: CASSSRGGRGDTQYF. CDR3 DNA sequence: TGTGCCAGCAGCTCTCGGGGGGGCCGGGGAGATACGCAGTATTTT.

The chain links TRBV7-9 to TRBJ1-5; TRBD1 aligns across 8 bases. With V trimmed by 5 bases and J by 0 bases, 3 bases remained unmatched. This CDR3 region has 15 residues. From germline, CDR1 is SEHNR and CDR2 FQNEAQ (reference sequence). The CDR3 loop is CASSGGQDSNQPQHF. CDR3 nucleotides: TGTGCCAGCAGCGGGGGACAGGATAGCAATCAGCCCCAGCATTTT.